This T cell receptor beta chain is drawn from a study of siplizumab effects on memory and regulatory T cells. Study results and limitations: Roughly 75-96% of proliferating clones (CD4+ or CD8+) could not be assigned a naive or memory phenotype. A mean of approximately 70% of mappable alloreactive CD4+ clones were Treg-derived with siplizumab, compared with 25% to 30% in controls. A minor share of alloreactive clones matched unstimulated subsets.

Every sample had approximately 10^5 of its TCR templates assayed. The repertoire was sequenced with immunoSEQ multiplex PCR; TCRdb's copy has only in-frame clones and lacks some. The sample records under 110,000 clones, around 90% being singletons. The germline V and J ends were trimmed by 4 bases and 8 bases, with 11 bases remaining between them. Germline V CDR1 and CDR2: SQVTM, ANQGSEA. This CDR3 comprises 12 residues. Regarding this clone: Its specificity is not known.

The source of this sequence is a human donor in good health. The chain links TRBV29-1 to TRBJ1-4, with unresolved D. Sample: non-Treg CD4+ T cells sorted from blood. The CDR3 DNA is TGCAGCGTTGTAGGTAGAAGCGAAAAACTGTTTTTT. The encoded protein is CSVVGRSEKLFF.